Detailed here is one T cell receptor (beta chain). Its antigen is not known. The sample's time point: newly diagnosed GD, antithyroid drugs for less than 3 months. Researchers made the TCR library from RNA that was extracted from PBMCs. This sample is part of a study of regulatory T cells in long-lasting Graves disease. Study results and caveats: Less diverse TCR repertoires were seen in persistent Graves' patients than in newly diagnosed ones.

Arm-PCR of CDR3 regions and iRepertoire HTBI primers were used to build TCR beta libraries. One entry per CDR3 protein, called by TCRdb with MiXCR from the multiplex PCR reads. The top ten clones hold over 7.5% of a sample with hundreds of thousands of distinct CDR3 sequences, roughly 12% of them seen once. The germline CDR1 and CDR2 sequences are SEHNR and FQNEAQ (reference sequence). V was pared by 5 bases and J by 0 bases, with 11 bases between. This CDR3 has 15 amino acids. The same specimen was also included in a second study, on T cells in Graves' hyperthyroidism and ophthalmopathy.

The chain joins TRBV7-9 to TRBJ1-5; D gene unclear. The source of this sequence is a man aged 25-45 years with Graves disease. The material was peripheral blood mononuclear cells (PBMCs), obtained at new diagnosis, from a patient treated with antithyroid drugs. CDR3 residues: CASSAYRYSNQPQHF. DNA for the CDR3: TGTGCCAGCAGCGCCTACAGATATAGCAATCAGCCCCAGCATTTT. Combining the CDR3 with reference TRBV7-9 and TRBJ1-5 gives the whole variable domain DTGVSQNPRHKITKRGQNVTFRCDPISEHNRLYWYRQTLGQGPEFLTYFQNEAQLEKSRLLSDRFSAERPKGSFSTLEIQRTEQGDSAMYLCASSAYRYSNQPQHFGDGTRLSIL.